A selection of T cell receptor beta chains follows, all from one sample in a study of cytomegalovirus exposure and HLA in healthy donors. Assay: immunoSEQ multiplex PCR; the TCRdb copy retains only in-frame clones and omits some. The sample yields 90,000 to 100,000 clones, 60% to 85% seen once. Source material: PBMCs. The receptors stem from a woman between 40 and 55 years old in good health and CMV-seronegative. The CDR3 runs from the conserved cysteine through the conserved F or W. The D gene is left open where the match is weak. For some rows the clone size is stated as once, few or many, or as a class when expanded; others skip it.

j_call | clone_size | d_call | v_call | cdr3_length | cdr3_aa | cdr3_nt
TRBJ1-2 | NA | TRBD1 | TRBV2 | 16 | CASSVAPGQARAGYTF | TGTGCCAGCAGTGTAGCCCCAGGACAGGCCAGGGCAGGCTACACCTTC
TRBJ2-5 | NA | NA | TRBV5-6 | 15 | CTSSLSLGRQETQYF | TGTACCAGCAGCTTGTCTCTGGGGAGGCAAGAGACCCAGTACTTC
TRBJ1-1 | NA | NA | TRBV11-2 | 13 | CASSLWEGTEAFF | TGTGCCAGCAGCTTATGGGAGGGCACTGAAGCTTTCTTT
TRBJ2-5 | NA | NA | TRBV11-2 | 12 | CASSLVQETQYF | TGTGCCAGCAGCTTAGTACAGGAGACCCAGTACTTC
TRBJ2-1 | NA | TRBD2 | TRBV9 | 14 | CASSPRLAENEQFF | TGTGCCAGCAGCCCCCGACTAGCGGAGAATGAGCAGTTCTTC
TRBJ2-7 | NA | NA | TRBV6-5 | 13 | CASSYGRTYEQYF | TGTGCCAGCAGTTACGGGAGGACCTACGAGCAGTACTTC
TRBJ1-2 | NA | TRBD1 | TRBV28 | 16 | CASLSTSGTGASGYTF | TGTGCCAGCCTTTCTACGTCGGGGACAGGGGCCTCCGGCTACACCTTC
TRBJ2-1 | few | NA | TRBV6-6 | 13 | CASNPGQGPGKFF | TGTGCCAGCAATCCGGGACAAGGGCCCGGAAAGTTCTTC
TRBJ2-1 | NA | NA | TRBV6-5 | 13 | CASSYSGGREQFF | TGTGCCAGCAGTTACTCCGGGGGAAGGGAGCAGTTCTTC
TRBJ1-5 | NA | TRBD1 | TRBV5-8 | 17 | CASSSRQGVDGNQPQHF | TGTGCCAGCAGCTCCAGACAGGGGGTGGATGGCAATCAGCCCCAGCATTTT
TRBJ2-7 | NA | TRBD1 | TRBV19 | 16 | CASSKKPGQGIYEQYF | TGTGCCAGTAGCAAAAAACCGGGACAGGGGATTTACGAGCAGTACTTC
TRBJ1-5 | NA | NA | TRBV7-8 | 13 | CASSLRGNQPQHF | TGTGCCAGCAGCTTAAGGGGGAATCAGCCCCAGCATTTT
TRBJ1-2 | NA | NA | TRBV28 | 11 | CASSLQYGYTF | TGTGCCAGCAGTTTGCAGTATGGCTACACCTTC
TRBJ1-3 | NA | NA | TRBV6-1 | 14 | CATLTGVTGNTIYF | TGTGCCACCCTCACGGGGGTCACTGGAAACACCATATATTTT
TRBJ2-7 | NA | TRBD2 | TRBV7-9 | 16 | CASSRLTSGISYEQYF | TGTGCCAGCAGCCGCCTCACTAGCGGGATTTCCTACGAGCAGTACTTC
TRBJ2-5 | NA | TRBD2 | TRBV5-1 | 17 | CASSLARGTSGKETQYF | TGCGCCAGCAGCTTGGCGAGGGGGACTAGCGGGAAAGAGACCCAGTACTTC
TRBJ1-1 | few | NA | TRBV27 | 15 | CASSMSLPGSSEAFF | TGTGCCAGCAGTATGTCATTACCAGGAAGCTCTGAAGCTTTCTTT
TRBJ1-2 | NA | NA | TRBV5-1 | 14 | CASSTDSGVYGYTF | TGCGCCAGCAGCACAGACTCCGGGGTCTATGGCTACACCTTC
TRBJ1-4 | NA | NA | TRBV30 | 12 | CAWSGPDEKLFF | TGTGCCTGGAGTGGTCCGGATGAAAAACTGTTTTTT
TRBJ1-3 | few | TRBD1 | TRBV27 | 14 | CASSRDRGGNTIYF | TGTGCCAGCAGTCGGGACAGGGGGGGAAACACCATATATTTT
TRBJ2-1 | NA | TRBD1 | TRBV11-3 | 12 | CASSKGTGEQFF | TGTGCCAGCAGCAAGGGGACAGGGGAGCAGTTCTTC
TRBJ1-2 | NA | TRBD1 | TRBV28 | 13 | CASGTAANYGYTF | TGTGCCAGCGGGACAGCCGCTAACTATGGCTACACCTTC
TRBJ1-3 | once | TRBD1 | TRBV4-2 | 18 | CASSQFPARDRVGNTIYF | TGTGCCAGCAGCCAATTTCCAGCCCGGGACAGGGTAGGGAACACCATATATTTT
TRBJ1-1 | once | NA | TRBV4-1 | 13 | CASSLQGNTEAFF | TGCGCCAGCAGCCTACAGGGGAACACTGAAGCTTTCTTT
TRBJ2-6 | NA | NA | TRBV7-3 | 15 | CASSLGGAGANVLTF | TGTGCCAGCAGCTTAGGCGGGGCTGGGGCCAACGTCCTGACTTTC
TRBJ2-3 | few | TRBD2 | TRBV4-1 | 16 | CASSQVGRGARDTQYF | TGCGCCAGCAGCCAGGTGGGGCGGGGGGCGCGCGATACGCAGTATTTT
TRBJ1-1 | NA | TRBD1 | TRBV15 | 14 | CATSRTGKNTEAFF | TGTGCCACCAGCAGGACAGGGAAGAACACTGAAGCTTTCTTT
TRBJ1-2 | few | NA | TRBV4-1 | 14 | CASSQIKENYGYTF | TGCGCCAGCAGCCAAATAAAAGAGAACTATGGCTACACCTTC
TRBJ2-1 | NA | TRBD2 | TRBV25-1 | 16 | CASSEWGRTSVNEQFF | TGTGCCAGCAGTGAATGGGGTAGGACTAGCGTCAATGAGCAGTTCTTC
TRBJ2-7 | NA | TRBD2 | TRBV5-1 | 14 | CASSLLGTSYEQYF | TGCGCCAGCAGCTTGCTGGGGACTAGCTACGAGCAGTACTTC
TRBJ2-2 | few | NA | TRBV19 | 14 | CASSSGSNTGELFF | TGTGCCAGTAGTTCGGGATCGAACACCGGGGAGCTGTTTTTT
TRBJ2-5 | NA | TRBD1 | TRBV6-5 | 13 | CASRRQGKETQYF | TGTGCCAGCAGACGACAGGGGAAGGAGACCCAGTACTTC
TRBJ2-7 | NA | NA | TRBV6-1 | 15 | CASSETGTLTYEQYF | TGTGCCAGCAGTGAAACCGGGACTCTCACCTACGAGCAGTACTTC
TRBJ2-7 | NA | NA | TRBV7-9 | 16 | CASSLREQGGSREQYF | TGTGCCAGCAGCTTAAGAGAGCAGGGGGGTTCGCGAGAGCAGTACTTC
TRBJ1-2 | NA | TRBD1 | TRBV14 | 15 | CASSPWTGVNYGYTF | TGTGCCAGCAGCCCGTGGACAGGAGTTAACTATGGCTACACCTTC
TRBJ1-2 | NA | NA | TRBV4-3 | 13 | CASSQDRNYGYTF | TGCGCCAGCAGCCAAGACAGAAACTACGGCTACACCTTC
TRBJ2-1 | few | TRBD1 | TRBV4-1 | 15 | CASSQGQGPRNEQFF | TGCGCCAGCAGCCAGGGACAGGGTCCGCGTAATGAGCAGTTCTTC
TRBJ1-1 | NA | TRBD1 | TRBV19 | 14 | CASSIAIRTGEAFF | TGTGCCAGTAGTATAGCGATTAGGACAGGTGAAGCTTTCTTT
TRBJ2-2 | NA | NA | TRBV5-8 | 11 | CASSLNWELFF | TGTGCCAGCAGCTTGAACTGGGAGCTGTTTTTT
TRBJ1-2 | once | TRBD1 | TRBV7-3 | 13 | CASSGGQDYGYTF | TGTGCCAGCAGCGGAGGACAGGACTATGGCTACACCTTC
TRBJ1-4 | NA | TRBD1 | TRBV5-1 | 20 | CASSFAPTGLGYATNEKLFF | TGCGCCAGCAGCTTTGCGCCGACAGGGTTGGGGTATGCAACTAATGAAAAACTGTTTTTT
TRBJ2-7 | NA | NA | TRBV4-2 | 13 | CASSHRGRDEQYF | TGTGCCAGCAGCCACAGGGGAAGGGACGAGCAGTACTTC